Given below is one T cell receptor beta chain in context. In its sample, this clone was seen a few times. What antigen it recognizes has not been identified. It has no much larger one-base neighbor in the sample; base qualities were not kept. This sample is part of a study of blood T cell repertoires in COVID-19 (TCRdb year 2020). With respect to the entire study: Samples from collaborators originated in the United States, Italy and Spain and spanned both the acute and convalescent phases of COVID-19. The repertoires were released in a freely available public database meant as a resource for research on the immune response to SARS-CoV-2. The prospective study material was composed of cDNA or gDNA derived from T cells, B-cell-depleted T cells, or PBMCs. Sample metadata almost always included a de-identified subject ID, COVID-19 status, age in years and sex. HLA class I and class II types, where available, came from metadata supplied by the sample provider rather than from assay-based typing. The samples were drawn from the first 160 participants of the ongoing ImmuneRACE study and from 950 to 1,500 subjects provided by 6 global collaborators. Deeply sampled blood TCRbeta repertoires from subjects exposed to, actively infected with, or recovered from COVID-19 were included in the dataset.

Overall results and qualifications from the work: The amount of clinical and demographic metadata varied by source and participant and was provided uncurated.

Reading from cysteine to phenylalanine, the CDR3 counts 14 amino acids. This entry keeps only the CDR3 DNA: 42 bases, framed from base 1. Reading the germline V gene gives CDR1 SGHRS and CDR2 YFSETQ. V trim: 5 bases; J trim: 7 bases; unmatched bases: 12. The immunoSEQ Assay, a bias-controlled multiplex PCR, was used to amplify TCRbeta CDR3 regions from genomic DNA. Concerning the study's data processing: The number of nucleated cells in each sample was estimated by amplification of reference gene primers within the assay. To quantify the absolute abundance of each unique TCRbeta CDR3 rearrangement, sequence reads were collapsed and filtered. For each sample, productive Simpson clonality was calculated as the square root of Simpson's diversity index across productive rearrangements. Sourced from immuneACCESS, this table was stored by TCRdb with only in-frame sequences that have V and J called. A share of the clones is absent; for the studies checked, an unresolved V gene accounts for under half, and the remainder has no known explanation. D and trimming come from the DNA, and the V and J calls and clone size come from that table. For this sample there are more than 140,000 clones; 65% to 90% appear just once. The ten largest clones capture 7.2% of the sample.

Each collaborating institution followed its own protocols to collect whole blood in K2EDTA tubes. Collaborator samples were shipped for TCRbeta analysis as frozen whole blood, isolated PBMCs, or DNA extracted from either sample type. The sequence joins TRBV5-1 to TRBJ2-7; TRBD1 lines up with 7 middle nucleotides. This clonotype originated in a woman aged 45 to 65 in a cohort sampled during active or convalescent COVID-19. The sequenced sample was peripheral blood. The nucleotide sequence reads TGCGCCAGCAGTACGACAGGGAGTCAGTGGGAGCAGTACTTC. This translates into CASSTTGSQWEQYF.